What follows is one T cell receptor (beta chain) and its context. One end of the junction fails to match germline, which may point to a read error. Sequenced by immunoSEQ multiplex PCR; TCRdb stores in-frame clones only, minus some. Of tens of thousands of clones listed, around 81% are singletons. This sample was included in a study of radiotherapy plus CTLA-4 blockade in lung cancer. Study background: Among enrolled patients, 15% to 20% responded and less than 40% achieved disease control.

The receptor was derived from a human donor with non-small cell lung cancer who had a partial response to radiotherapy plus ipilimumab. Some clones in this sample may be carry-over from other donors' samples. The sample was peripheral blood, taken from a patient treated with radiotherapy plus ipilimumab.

The CDR3 DNA reads TGTGCCAGCAGCGAAGCCGTCGGGGGGGACTTC. Its protein is CASSEAVGGDF. The chain links TRBV11-2 to TRBJ1-2, with D perhaps matching TRBD1 (5 bases). This CDR3 spans 11 amino acids. Looked up from germline, CDR1 is SGHAT and CDR2 is FQNNGV.